Listed below are T cell receptor beta chains from one sample, sequenced in a study of CD8 T cells in ankylosing spondylitis. From the 5' RACE reads, TCRdb called clonotypes with MiXCR, one entry per CDR3 protein. This sample yields about 220,000 distinct CDR3 sequences, of which around 6.6% are seen a single time; approximately 15% belongs to the top ten. The sample consisted of blood, either unsorted or a sorted T cell fraction (not recorded which). These receptors came from a male donor with ankylosing spondylitis. CDR3s include the opening cysteine and the closing phenylalanine or tryptophan. The D gene is left open where the match is weak. For some rows the clone size is stated as once, few or many, or as a class when expanded; others skip it.

size | J | length | V | D | DNA | CDR3
many | TRBJ1-2 | 15 | TRBV12-3/TRBV12-4 | . | TGTGCCAGCAGTTTATTTAGAGGCAGGAGGAGTGGCTACACCTTC | CASSLFRGRRSGYTF
many | TRBJ2-7 | 13 | TRBV11-3 | TRBD1 | TGTGCCAGCAGCTCCGGGACAGGGAACGAGCAGTACTTC | CASSSGTGNEQYF
many | TRBJ1-1 | 14 | TRBV6-2/TRBV6-3 | . | TGTGCCAGCAGTTACCCGACAGATAACACTGAAGCTTTCTTT | CASSYPTDNTEAFF
many | TRBJ1-4 | 14 | TRBV12-3/TRBV12-4 | TRBD1 | TGTGCCAGCAGTCGGACAGGGACGTATGAAAAACTGTTTTTT | CASSRTGTYEKLFF
many | TRBJ2-1 | 14 | TRBV12-3/TRBV12-4 | . | TGTGCCAGCAGTCCCAGTCTTGGGGGCCTTGAGCAGTTCTTC | CASSPSLGGLEQFF
many | TRBJ2-3 | 13 | TRBV7-3 | . | TGTGCCAGCAGCTTAATCACGGCGGATACGCAGTATTTT | CASSLITADTQYF
. | TRBJ2-2 | 17 | TRBV2 | . | TGTGCCAGCAGTGAAAATCCGGTATGGGGGGACACCGGGGAGCTGTTTTTT | CASSENPVWGDTGELFF
many | TRBJ2-1 | 18 | TRBV7-8 | . | TGTGCCAGCAGCTTAGGACCCCTAGGAGGGGAGGACGACAATGAGCAGTTCTTC | CASSLGPLGGEDDNEQFF
. | TRBJ2-7 | 14 | TRBV7-9 | TRBD1 | TGTGCCAGCTCTACGGGACAGGCAACCTACGAGCAGTACTTC | CASSTGQATYEQYF
many | TRBJ2-5 | 12 | TRBV19 | . | TGTGCCAGTAGTGGTGGGACCACGAGGCCGTACTTC | CASSGGTTRPYF
. | TRBJ2-7 | 12 | TRBV30 | . | TGTGCCTGGGAGGGATCAGGGGTCGAGCAGTACTTC | CAWEGSGVEQYF
. | TRBJ2-7 | 16 | TRBV28 | TRBD2 | TGTGCCAGCAGTGAATTAGCGGGGAGGTACTCCTACGAGCAGTACTTC | CASSELAGRYSYEQYF
many | TRBJ1-1 | 14 | TRBV20-1 | TRBD1 | TGCAGTGCTAGGCCGAGGAGGGGGCAGGGAAAAGCTTTCTTT | CSARPRRGQGKAFF
few | TRBJ2-7 | 14 | TRBV6-1 | TRBD2 | TGTGCCAGCAGTGAGGGTACGGGAGGCTACGAGCAGTACTTC | CASSEGTGGYEQYF
many | TRBJ1-1 | 11 | TRBV29-1 | . | TGCAGCGTTCGTGTCGGTACTGAAGCTTTCTTT | CSVRVGTEAFF
. | TRBJ2-1 | 15 | TRBV19 | . | TGTGCCAGTAGATCCACGGCCTCTGCGTACAATGAGCAGTTCTTC | CASRSTASAYNEQFF
. | TRBJ1-4 | 15 | TRBV4-3 | . | TGCGCCAGCAGCCAATCTACCGGGAAGAATGAAAAACTGTTTTTT | CASSQSTGKNEKLFF
many | TRBJ1-2 | 15 | TRBV28 | . | TGTGCCAGCAGTCCCTCCCCAGGTCCCCAATATGGCTACACCTTC | CASSPSPGPQYGYTF
many | TRBJ2-5 | 17 | TRBV6-5 | TRBD1 | TGTGCCAGCAGTTACTCCAATCCCGGGACAGGGAGAGAGACCCAGTACTTC | CASSYSNPGTGRETQYF
many | TRBJ2-1 | 14 | TRBV6-1 | TRBD2 | TGTGCCACCAAGCGGGAGGAATACTACAATGAGCAGTTCTTC | CATKREEYYNEQFF
few | TRBJ2-7 | 12 | TRBV7-2 | . | TGTGCCAGCCCTGGCAGAACCTACGAGCAGTACTTC | CASPGRTYEQYF
few | TRBJ2-2 | 13 | TRBV7-6 | . | TGTGCCAGCAGCTTATTCTGGACCGGGGAGCTGTTTTTT | CASSLFWTGELFF